This TCR beta chain was recorded in a study of blood T cell dynamics during melanoma immunotherapy. Study summary: Patients with metastatic melanoma got pembrolizumab or nivolumab-ipilimumab as first-line care.

This clone was recorded a few times. DNA loading was fixed at about 0.35 ug for all bulk PBMC samples. Method: immunoSEQ multiplex PCR; TCRdb's copy keeps in-frame clones and lacks some. This table has 15,000 to 20,000 clones, roughly 83% appearing once. Stated time point: pre-treatment baseline. Blood was drawn before treatment and at week 3 after checkpoint blockade. Apart from two fast progressors, RECIST 1.1 response was judged 12 weeks post-infusion. V was pared by 6 bases and J by 6 bases, with 10 bases of the junction left unmatched. Looked up from germline, CDR1 is SGHTA and CDR2 is FQGNSA. This CDR3 comprises 15 residues.

V is TRBV7-2 and J is TRBJ2-1; 8 nucleotides align to TRBD1. The sequence came from a human donor with melanoma. Sequenced here: blood, sampled from a patient treated with checkpoint blockade. The CDR3 DNA reads as TGTGCCAGCAGTTCCGGGACAGGCTCCATCAATGAGCAGTTCTTC. Its protein product is CASSSGTGSINEQFF.